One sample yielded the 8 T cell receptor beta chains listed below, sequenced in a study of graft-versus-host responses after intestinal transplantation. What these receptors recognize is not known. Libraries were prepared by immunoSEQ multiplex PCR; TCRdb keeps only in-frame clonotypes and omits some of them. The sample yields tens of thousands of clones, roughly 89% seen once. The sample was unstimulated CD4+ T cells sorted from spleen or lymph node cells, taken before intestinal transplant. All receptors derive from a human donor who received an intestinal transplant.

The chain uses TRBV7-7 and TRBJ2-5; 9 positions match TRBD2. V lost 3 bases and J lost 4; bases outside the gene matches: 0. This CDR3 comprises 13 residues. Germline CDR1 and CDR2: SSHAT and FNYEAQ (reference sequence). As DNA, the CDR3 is TGTGCCAGCAGCTTTAGCGGGGGAGAGACCCAGTACTTC. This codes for CASSFSGGETQYF. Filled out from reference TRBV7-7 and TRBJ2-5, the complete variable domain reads GAGVSQSPRYKVTKRGQDVTLRCDPISSHATLYWYQQALGQGPEFLTYFNYEAQPDKSGLPSDRFSAERPEGSISTLTIQRTEQRDSAMYRCASSFSGGETQYFGPGTRLLVL.

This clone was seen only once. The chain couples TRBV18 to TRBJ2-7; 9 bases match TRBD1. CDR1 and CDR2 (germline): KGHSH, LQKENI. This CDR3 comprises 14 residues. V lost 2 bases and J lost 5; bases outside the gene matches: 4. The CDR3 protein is CASSPGTGTNEQYF. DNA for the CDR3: TGTGCCAGCTCACCAGGGACAGGGACCAACGAGCAGTACTTC.

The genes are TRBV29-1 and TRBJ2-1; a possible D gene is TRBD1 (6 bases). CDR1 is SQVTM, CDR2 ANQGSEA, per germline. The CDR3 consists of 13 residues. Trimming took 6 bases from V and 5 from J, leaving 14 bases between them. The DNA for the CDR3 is TGCAGCGTCCACTTAGACAGGAACAATGAGCAGTTCTTC. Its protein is CSVHLDRNNEQFF.

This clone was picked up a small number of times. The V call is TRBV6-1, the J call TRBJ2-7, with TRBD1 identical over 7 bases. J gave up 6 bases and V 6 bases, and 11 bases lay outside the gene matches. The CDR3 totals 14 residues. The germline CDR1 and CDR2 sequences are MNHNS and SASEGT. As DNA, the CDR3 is TGTGCCAGCAGCGGACAGGTGGGATCAGGCGAGCAGTACTTC. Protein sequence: CASSGQVGSGEQYF.

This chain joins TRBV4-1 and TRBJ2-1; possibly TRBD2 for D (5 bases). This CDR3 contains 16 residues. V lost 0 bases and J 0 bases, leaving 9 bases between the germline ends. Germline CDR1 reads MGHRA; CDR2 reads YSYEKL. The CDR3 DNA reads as TGCGCCAGCAGCCAAGATACAGCGGTCTCCTACAATGAGCAGTTCTTC. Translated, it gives CASSQDTAVSYNEQFF.

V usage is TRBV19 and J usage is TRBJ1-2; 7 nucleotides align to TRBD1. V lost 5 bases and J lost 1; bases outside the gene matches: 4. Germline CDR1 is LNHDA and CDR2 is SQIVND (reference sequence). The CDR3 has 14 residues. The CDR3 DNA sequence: TGTGCCAGTAGTCCGGGACAGCGTAACTATGGCTACACCTTC. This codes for CASSPGQRNYGYTF.

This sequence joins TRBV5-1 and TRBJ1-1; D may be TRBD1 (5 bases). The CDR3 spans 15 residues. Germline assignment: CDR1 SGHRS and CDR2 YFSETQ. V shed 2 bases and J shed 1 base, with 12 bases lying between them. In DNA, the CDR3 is TGCGCCAGCAGCTTACAGGCCCAGGGGAACACTGAAGCTTTCTTT. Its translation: CASSLQAQGNTEAFF.

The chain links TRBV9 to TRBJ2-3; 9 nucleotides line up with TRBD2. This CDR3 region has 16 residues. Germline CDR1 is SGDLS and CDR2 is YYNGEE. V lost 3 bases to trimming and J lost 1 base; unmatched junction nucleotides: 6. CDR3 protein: CASSAWGGGGTDTQYF. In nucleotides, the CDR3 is TGTGCCAGCAGCGCCTGGGGCGGGGGGGGCACAGATACGCAGTATTTT.